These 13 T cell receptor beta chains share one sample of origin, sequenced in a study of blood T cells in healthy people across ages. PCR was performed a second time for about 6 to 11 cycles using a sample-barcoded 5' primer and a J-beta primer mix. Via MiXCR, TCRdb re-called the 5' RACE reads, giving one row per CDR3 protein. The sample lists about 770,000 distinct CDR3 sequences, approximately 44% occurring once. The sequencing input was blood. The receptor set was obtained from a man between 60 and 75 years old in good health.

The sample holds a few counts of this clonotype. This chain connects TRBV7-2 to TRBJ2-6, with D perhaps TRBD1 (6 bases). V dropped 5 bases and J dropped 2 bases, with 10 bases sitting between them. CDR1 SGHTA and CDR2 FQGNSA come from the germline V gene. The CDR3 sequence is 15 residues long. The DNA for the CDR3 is TGTGCCAGCAGCGAAAACAGGGCTGGGGCCAACGTCCTGACTTTC. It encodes CASSENRAGANVLTF.

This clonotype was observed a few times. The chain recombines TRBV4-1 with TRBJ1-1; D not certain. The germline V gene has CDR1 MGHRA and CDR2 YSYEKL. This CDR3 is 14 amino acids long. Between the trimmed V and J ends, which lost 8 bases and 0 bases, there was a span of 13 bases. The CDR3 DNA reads TGCGCCAGCTCACCAGCCCAAATGAACACTGAAGCTTTCTTT. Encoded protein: CASSPAQMNTEAFF.

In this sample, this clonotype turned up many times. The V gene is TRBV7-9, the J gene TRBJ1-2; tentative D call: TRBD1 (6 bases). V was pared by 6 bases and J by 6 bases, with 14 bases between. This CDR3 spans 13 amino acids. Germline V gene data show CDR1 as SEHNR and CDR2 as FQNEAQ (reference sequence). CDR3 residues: CASSPTGQNGYTF. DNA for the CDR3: TGTGCCAGCAGTCCTACAGGGCAGAATGGCTACACCTTC.

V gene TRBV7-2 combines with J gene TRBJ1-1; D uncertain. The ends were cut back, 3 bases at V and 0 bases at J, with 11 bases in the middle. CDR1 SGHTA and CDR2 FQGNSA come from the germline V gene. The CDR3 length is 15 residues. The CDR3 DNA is TGTGCCAGCAGCTTTCGGTTCCTCCTGAACACTGAAGCTTTCTTT. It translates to CASSFRFLLNTEAFF.

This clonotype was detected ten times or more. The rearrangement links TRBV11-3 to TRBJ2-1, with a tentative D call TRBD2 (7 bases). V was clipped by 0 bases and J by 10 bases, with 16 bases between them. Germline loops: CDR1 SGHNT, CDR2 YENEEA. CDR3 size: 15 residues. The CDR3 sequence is CASSLDLGGGVEQFF. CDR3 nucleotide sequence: TGTGCCAGCAGCTTAGATCTTGGAGGGGGGGTGGAGCAGTTCTTC.

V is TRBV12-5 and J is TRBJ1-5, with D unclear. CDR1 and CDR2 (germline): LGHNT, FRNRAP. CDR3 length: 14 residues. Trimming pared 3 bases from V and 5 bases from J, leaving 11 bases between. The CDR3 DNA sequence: TGTGCTAGTGGTTTTAGTATAGACGATCAGCCCCAGCATTTT. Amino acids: CASGFSIDDQPQHF.

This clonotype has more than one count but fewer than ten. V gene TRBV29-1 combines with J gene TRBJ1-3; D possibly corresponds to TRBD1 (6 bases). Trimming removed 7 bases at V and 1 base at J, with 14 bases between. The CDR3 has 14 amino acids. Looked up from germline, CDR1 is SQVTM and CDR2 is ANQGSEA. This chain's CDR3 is CSASGAGSGNTIYF. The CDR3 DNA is TGCAGCGCCTCAGGGGCTGGGTCTGGAAACACCATATATTTT.

CDR3 sequence reads: CSARVQGSREQYF. CDR3 in DNA: TGCAGTGCTAGAGTACAGGGCTCGAGGGAGCAGTACTTC. This chain links TRBV20-1 with TRBJ2-7; tentatively, D is TRBD1 (6 bases). Per germline, CDR1 DFQATT and CDR2 SNEGSKA (reference sequence). V was clipped by 1 base and J by 7 bases, with 14 bases between them. CDR3 length: 13 residues.

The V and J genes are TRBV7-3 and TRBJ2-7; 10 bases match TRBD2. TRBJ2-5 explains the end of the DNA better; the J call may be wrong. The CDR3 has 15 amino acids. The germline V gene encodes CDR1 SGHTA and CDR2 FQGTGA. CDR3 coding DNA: TGTGCCAGCAGCTCCAGCGGGGGGGTTGGAGAGACCCAGTACTTC. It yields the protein CASSSSGGVGETQYF.

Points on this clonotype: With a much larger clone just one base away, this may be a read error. In DNA form, the CDR3 reads TGCAGCGTTTTGGGGCTAGAGAATTGGGATACGCAGTATTTT. This encodes CSVLGLENWDTQYF. The rearrangement links TRBV29-1 to TRBJ2-3; perhaps TRBD1 as D (5 bases). CDR1 and CDR2 (germline): SQVTM, ANQGSEA. V was pared by 5 bases and J by 6 bases, with 18 bases between. There are 14 residues in the CDR3.

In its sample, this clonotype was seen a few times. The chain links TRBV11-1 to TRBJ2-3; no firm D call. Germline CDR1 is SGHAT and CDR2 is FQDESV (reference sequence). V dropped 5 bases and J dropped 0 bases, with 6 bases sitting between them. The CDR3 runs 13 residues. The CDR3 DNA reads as TGTGCCAGCAGCGAGGACAGCACAGATACGCAGTATTTT. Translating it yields CASSEDSTDTQYF.

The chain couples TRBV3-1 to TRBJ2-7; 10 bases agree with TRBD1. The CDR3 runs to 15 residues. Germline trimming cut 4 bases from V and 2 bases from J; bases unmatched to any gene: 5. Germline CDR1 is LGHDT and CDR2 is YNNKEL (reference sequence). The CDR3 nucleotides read TGTGCCAGCAGCCCGTGGGACAGGGGCCCCTACGAGCAGTACTTC. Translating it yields CASSPWDRGPYEQYF.

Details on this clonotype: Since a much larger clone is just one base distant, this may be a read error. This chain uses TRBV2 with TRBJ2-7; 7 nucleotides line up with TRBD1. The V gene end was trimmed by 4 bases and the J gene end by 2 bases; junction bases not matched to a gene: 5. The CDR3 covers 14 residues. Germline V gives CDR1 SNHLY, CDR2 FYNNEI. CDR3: CASSGRRGPYEQYF. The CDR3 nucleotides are TGTGCCAGCAGTGGGAGAAGGGGGCCCTACGAGCAGTACTTC.